The 2 T cell receptor beta chains presented below share a single source sample, sequenced in a study of shared clonotypes between healthy human individuals. The table came from immunoSEQ multiplex PCR; TCRdb's copy has only in-frame clones and leaves some out. The sample includes under 650,000 clones, 90% to 97% of them seen just once. The material sequenced was naive CD4+ T cells sorted from blood. Regarding subset: CD45RA+ positively selected. These receptors all come from a woman aged 25 to 39 in good health.

CDR3 sequence: CASRLGGASGYTF. The CDR3 DNA sequence: TGTGCCAGCAGACTAGGGGGGGCCTCTGGCTACACCTTC. J is TRBJ1-2 and V is TRBV27, with D possibly being TRBD1 (6 bases). CDR1 is MNHEY and CDR2 is SMNVEV in the germline V gene (reference sequence). V lost 6 bases and J lost 7, with 15 bases in between. The CDR3 is made up of 13 amino acids.

The sample holds one count of this clone. The J gene is TRBJ2-1, the V gene TRBV2; 10 bases map to TRBD2. Germline trimming cut 7 bases from V and 9 bases from J; bases unmatched to any gene: 15. The germline V gene has CDR1 SNHLY and CDR2 FYNNEI. This CDR3 contains 16 residues. The chain's CDR3 is CASTREAAGGPGEQFF. The CDR3 nucleotides are TGTGCCAGCACCCGGGAGGCAGCGGGAGGGCCAGGTGAGCAGTTCTTC.